A selection of T cell receptor beta chains follows, all from one sample in a study of shared clonotypes between healthy human individuals. Assay: immunoSEQ multiplex PCR; the TCRdb copy retains only in-frame clones and omits some. The sample gives 300,000 to 400,000 clones, around 74% of which show up once; about a tenth is in the top ten. Sequenced sample: memory CD4+ T cells sorted from blood. The source is a man aged 25-40 years in good health. Each CDR3 is given with its conserved first and last residue. A D gene is named only where the DNA matches it firmly. Not every row has a clone size; where given, it reads once, few, many or a size class.

clone_size: -
v_call: TRBV7-3
j_call: TRBJ2-2
d_call: TRBD2
cdr3_nt: TGTGCCAGCAGCCAAACCGGGACTAGTTTTCCCGGGGAGCTGTTTTTT
cdr3_aa: CASSQTGTSFPGELFF

clone_size: -
v_call: TRBV5-6
j_call: TRBJ2-7
d_call: -
cdr3_nt: TGTGCCAGCAGCTTAGATAAGGGAAGGTACGAGCAGTACTTC
cdr3_aa: CASSLDKGRYEQYF

clone_size: few
v_call: TRBV28
j_call: TRBJ1-5
d_call: -
cdr3_nt: TGTGCCAGTGGGCCCCCAGGGTTCGGACAGCCCCAGCATTTT
cdr3_aa: CASGPPGFGQPQHF

clone_size: -
v_call: TRBV27
j_call: TRBJ2-7
d_call: -
cdr3_nt: TGTGCCAGCAGTAGAACGAGGGCGATCTCCGAGCAGTACTTC
cdr3_aa: CASSRTRAISEQYF

clone_size: few
v_call: TRBV30
j_call: TRBJ1-5
d_call: -
cdr3_nt: TGTGCCTGGAATTTCGATGGGGTCGATCAGCCCCAGCATTTT
cdr3_aa: CAWNFDGVDQPQHF

clone_size: -
v_call: TRBV7-6
j_call: TRBJ2-7
d_call: TRBD2
cdr3_nt: TGTGCCAGCAGCTCGATGAGGACTAGCGGGAGCAACGAGCAGTACTTC
cdr3_aa: CASSSMRTSGSNEQYF

clone_size: -
v_call: TRBV30
j_call: TRBJ1-2
d_call: -
cdr3_nt: TGTGCCTGGAGTGCAGTTTTAAGGATGTCTCATGGCTACACCTTC
cdr3_aa: CAWSAVLRMSHGYTF

clone_size: few
v_call: TRBV16
j_call: TRBJ2-7
d_call: TRBD1
cdr3_nt: TGTGCCAGTCTACCCTCAGGGGGAAGGGACGAGCAGTACTTC
cdr3_aa: CASLPSGGRDEQYF

clone_size: many
v_call: TRBV18
j_call: TRBJ2-1
d_call: -
cdr3_nt: TGTGCCAGCTCACCATTGACTAACAATGAGCAGTTCTTC
cdr3_aa: CASSPLTNNEQFF

clone_size: -
v_call: TRBV19
j_call: TRBJ2-6
d_call: -
cdr3_nt: TGTGCCAGTAGTGCAGAGAACGCTGGGGCCAACGTCCTGACTTTC
cdr3_aa: CASSAENAGANVLTF

clone_size: -
v_call: TRBV5-4
j_call: TRBJ2-4
d_call: TRBD2
cdr3_nt: TGTGCCAGCAGCTCGGCCGGGGGGGAAAACATTCAGTACTTC
cdr3_aa: CASSSAGGENIQYF

clone_size: few
v_call: TRBV18
j_call: TRBJ2-7
d_call: -
cdr3_nt: TGTGCCAGCTCACGCGAACCGGGGCCCTCCTACGAGCAGTACTTC
cdr3_aa: CASSREPGPSYEQYF

clone_size: -
v_call: TRBV5-6
j_call: TRBJ2-5
d_call: -
cdr3_nt: TGTGCCAGCAGCCATGTTTGGAGCTTAGGGGAGACCCAGTACTTC
cdr3_aa: CASSHVWSLGETQYF

clone_size: -
v_call: TRBV5-6
j_call: TRBJ2-7
d_call: -
cdr3_nt: TGTGCCAGCAGCTTGGACATTGTTGGTAACGAGCAGTACTTC
cdr3_aa: CASSLDIVGNEQYF

clone_size: many
v_call: TRBV2
j_call: TRBJ2-5
d_call: -
cdr3_nt: TGTGCCAGCTGCAGGGAAGAGACCCAGTACTTC
cdr3_aa: CASCREETQYF

clone_size: -
v_call: TRBV18
j_call: TRBJ2-3
d_call: -
cdr3_nt: TGTGCCAGCTCGCCCCGGGACCCCGATACGCAGTATTTT
cdr3_aa: CASSPRDPDTQYF

clone_size: -
v_call: TRBV18
j_call: TRBJ1-1
d_call: -
cdr3_nt: TGTGCCAGCTCACATCTTCCGAACACTGAAGCTTTCTTT
cdr3_aa: CASSHLPNTEAFF

clone_size: few
v_call: TRBV2
j_call: TRBJ1-6
d_call: -
cdr3_nt: TGTGCCAGCAGTGAACTCGTTAATTCACCCCTCCACTTT
cdr3_aa: CASSELVNSPLHF

clone_size: -
v_call: TRBV5-1
j_call: TRBJ2-2
d_call: -
cdr3_nt: TGCGCCAGCAGTCCGTCCTCATACAGGAACACCGGGGAGCTGTTTTTT
cdr3_aa: CASSPSSYRNTGELFF

clone_size: -
v_call: TRBV5-5
j_call: TRBJ2-3
d_call: -
cdr3_nt: TGTGCCAGCATGGTGGTTAGCACAGATACGCAGTATTTT
cdr3_aa: CASMVVSTDTQYF

clone_size: few
v_call: TRBV5-1
j_call: TRBJ2-1
d_call: TRBD1
cdr3_nt: TGCGCCAGCACCTCTCAAGCTACAGGGGGTATTGAGCAGTTCTTC
cdr3_aa: CASTSQATGGIEQFF

clone_size: -
v_call: TRBV25-1
j_call: TRBJ1-3
d_call: TRBD1
cdr3_nt: TGTGCCAGCAGTGCGACAGGGGCTAACACCATATATTTT
cdr3_aa: CASSATGANTIYF

clone_size: -
v_call: TRBV15
j_call: TRBJ1-5
d_call: -
cdr3_nt: TGTGCCACCAGCTCCGGGACTCCCAATCAGCCCCAGCATTTT
cdr3_aa: CATSSGTPNQPQHF

clone_size: -
v_call: TRBV20-1
j_call: TRBJ2-5
d_call: -
cdr3_nt: TGCAGTGCTAGAGGTTACGAGACCCAGTACTTC
cdr3_aa: CSARGYETQYF

clone_size: -
v_call: TRBV5-1
j_call: TRBJ2-5
d_call: -
cdr3_nt: TGCGCCAGCAGCAGCAGGGGACCCGCGACAGAGACCCAGTACTTC
cdr3_aa: CASSSRGPATETQYF

clone_size: -
v_call: TRBV4-1
j_call: TRBJ1-1
d_call: -
cdr3_nt: TGCGCCAGCAGCCAGCTAGGGGTGAACACTGAAGCTTTCTTT
cdr3_aa: CASSQLGVNTEAFF

clone_size: -
v_call: TRBV6-5
j_call: TRBJ1-1
d_call: -
cdr3_nt: TGTGCCAGCAGTTACTCAGCAGGAGGGGACACTGAAGCTTTCTTT
cdr3_aa: CASSYSAGGDTEAFF

clone_size: few
v_call: TRBV12-5
j_call: TRBJ2-1
d_call: -
cdr3_nt: TGTGCTAGTGGTTGGACTGACTCTCCATCGTTCTTC
cdr3_aa: CASGWTDSPSFF

clone_size: -
v_call: TRBV11-3
j_call: TRBJ2-1
d_call: -
cdr3_nt: TGTGCCAGCAGCTTAGACGGCAACTTGGGTGAGCAGTTCTTC
cdr3_aa: CASSLDGNLGEQFF

clone_size: once
v_call: TRBV9
j_call: TRBJ2-5
d_call: TRBD1
cdr3_nt: TGTGCCAGCAGCGCGGCAGGGGGTCGAGGAGAGACCCAGTACTTC
cdr3_aa: CASSAAGGRGETQYF

clone_size: -
v_call: TRBV5-6
j_call: TRBJ2-3
d_call: -
cdr3_nt: TGTGCCAGCAGCTTGGGTGGACCTCACACAGATACGCAGTATTTT
cdr3_aa: CASSLGGPHTDTQYF

clone_size: -
v_call: TRBV7-2
j_call: TRBJ1-1
d_call: TRBD1
cdr3_nt: TGTGCCAGCAGCTCGGACAGGGGGCTGGGTGAAGCTTTCTTT
cdr3_aa: CASSSDRGLGEAFF

clone_size: -
v_call: TRBV5-1
j_call: TRBJ2-7
d_call: TRBD2
cdr3_nt: TGCGCCAGCACCGTGACTAGCGGGAGGGGATACGAGCAGTACTTC
cdr3_aa: CASTVTSGRGYEQYF

clone_size: few
v_call: TRBV5-1
j_call: TRBJ2-3
d_call: -
cdr3_nt: TGCGCCAGCAGCTCTTGGGGAGCGGGCACAGATACGCAGTATTTT
cdr3_aa: CASSSWGAGTDTQYF

clone_size: few
v_call: TRBV7-3
j_call: TRBJ2-3
d_call: -
cdr3_nt: TGTGCCAGCAGCTTAGATCCGGGTCCAGATACGCAGTATTTT
cdr3_aa: CASSLDPGPDTQYF

clone_size: -
v_call: TRBV18
j_call: TRBJ2-7
d_call: -
cdr3_nt: TGTGCCAGCTCACCACCGAATGCACTGGCCGCCGCCAGGCAGTACTTC
cdr3_aa: CASSPPNALAAARQYF

clone_size: once
v_call: TRBV6-5
j_call: TRBJ1-1
d_call: TRBD1
cdr3_nt: TGTGCCAGCAGCCGTGGACAGGGTTGGGACACTGAAGCTTTCTTT
cdr3_aa: CASSRGQGWDTEAFF

clone_size: few
v_call: TRBV7-3
j_call: TRBJ2-3
d_call: TRBD1
cdr3_nt: TGTGCCAGCAGCCCCCGGGACAGGGGATACACAGATACGCAGTATTTT
cdr3_aa: CASSPRDRGYTDTQYF

clone_size: once
v_call: TRBV7-9
j_call: TRBJ2-5
d_call: -
cdr3_nt: TGTGCCAGCAGCTTAGGCGGGGCGGGAGAGACCCAGTACTTC
cdr3_aa: CASSLGGAGETQYF

clone_size: -
v_call: TRBV12-2
j_call: TRBJ2-3
d_call: -
cdr3_nt: TGTGCAAGTCGCTTAGTCTGGATCTCTTTGTCAGGTTGTCGGCTATTACTCGTAGATACGCAGTATTTT
cdr3_aa: CASRLVWISLSGCRLLLVDTQYF

clone_size: -
v_call: TRBV7-2
j_call: TRBJ2-1
d_call: -
cdr3_nt: TGTGCCAGCAGCCAGAGGTGGTCCTACAATGAGCAGTTCTTC
cdr3_aa: CASSQRWSYNEQFF

clone_size: -
v_call: TRBV19
j_call: TRBJ2-2
d_call: TRBD1
cdr3_nt: TGTGCCAGTAGCCACAGGGGAATTGGGGAGCTGTTTTTT
cdr3_aa: CASSHRGIGELFF

clone_size: -
v_call: TRBV29-1
j_call: TRBJ2-1
d_call: -
cdr3_nt: TGCAGCGTTGAGGGCGGTAAGTCCGGTGAGCAGTTCTTC
cdr3_aa: CSVEGGKSGEQFF

clone_size: -
v_call: TRBV25-1
j_call: TRBJ2-7
d_call: -
cdr3_nt: TGTGCCAGCACTCAGGGGGGAGGCGAGCAGTACTTC
cdr3_aa: CASTQGGGEQYF